The next 13 T cell receptor beta chains were all read from a single sample in a study of STAT5B mutations in CD4+ large granular lymphocyte leukemia. Clones were sequenced by immunoSEQ multiplex PCR, and TCRdb holds only the in-frame ones, with some missing. The sample shows about 40,000 clones, about 88% of them seen only once. The material sequenced was CD4+ T cells from blood buffy coats. The receptors come from a human donor in good health.

V is TRBV5-3 and J is TRBJ1-1; no clear D gene. TRBV5-3 qualifies as an ORF whose function is uncertain. Trimming removed 2 bases from V and 7 bases from J, with 12 bases in between. The CDR3 contains 13 residues. The chain's CDR3 is CARSLGLNLEAFF. CDR3 bases: TGTGCCAGAAGCTTAGGCCTGAATCTTGAAGCTTTCTTT.

The chain combines TRBV19 with TRBJ1-5, with D perhaps TRBD1 (5 bases). Germline-derived CDR1 and CDR2 are LNHDA and SQIVND (reference sequence). CDR3 length equals 14 residues. Trimming removed 5 bases at V and 8 bases at J, with 16 bases between. This CDR3 is CASSYTGRTEPQHF. The CDR3 DNA is TGTGCCAGTAGTTACACAGGCCGGACGGAGCCCCAGCATTTT.

The chain recombines TRBV6-4 with TRBJ1-3; no clear D. The V and J ends lost 3 bases and 0 bases respectively, with 9 bases between them. The CDR3 totals 15 residues. Germline lookup yields CDR1 MRHNA and CDR2 SNTAGT. CDR3 protein: CASSEGGYSGNTIYF. DNA for the CDR3: TGTGCCAGCAGTGAGGGCGGTTACTCTGGAAACACCATATATTTT.

V gene TRBV6-6 combines with J gene TRBJ2-3, with D tentatively TRBD1 (6 bases). V shed 2 bases and J shed 1 base, with 10 bases lying between them. Looked up from germline, CDR1 is MNHNY and CDR2 is SVGAGI (reference sequence). This CDR3 contains 15 residues. CDR3 protein: CASSYVQGGTDTQYF. The DNA for the CDR3 is TGTGCCAGCAGTTACGTACAGGGAGGCACAGATACGCAGTATTTT.

The V gene is TRBV15, the J gene TRBJ2-7; D not resolved. The CDR3 sequence is 13 residues long. Germline assignment: CDR1 LNHNV and CDR2 YYDKDF (reference sequence). The V end was cut by 0 bases, the J end by 0 bases, with 3 bases between. CDR3 residues: CATSRDLSYEQYF. CDR3 nucleotide sequence: TGTGCCACCAGCAGAGACCTCTCCTACGAGCAGTACTTC. The variable domain in full, completed from reference TRBV15 and TRBJ2-7, reads DAMVIQNPRYQVTQFGKPVTLSCSQTLNHNVMYWYQQKSSQAPKLLFHYYDKDFNNEADTPDNFQSRRPNTSFCFLDIRSPGLGDTAMYLCATSRDLSYEQYFGPGTRLTVT.

The chain uses TRBV25-1 and TRBJ1-5, with D tentatively TRBD1 (5 bases). V shed 4 bases and J shed 6 bases, with 7 bases lying between them. Germline V CDR1 and CDR2: MGHDK, SYGVNS. This CDR3 comprises 12 residues. In DNA form, the CDR3 reads TGTGCCAGCAGTGGAGGGGCTCAGCCCCAGCATTTT. This codes for CASSGGAQPQHF.

The rearrangement uses TRBV19 and TRBJ2-7; 7 bases map to TRBD1. The CDR3 totals 14 residues. The V gene's germline CDR1 is LNHDA and CDR2 SQIVND (reference sequence). V was pared by 7 bases and J by 4 bases, with 10 bases of the junction left unmatched. The CDR3 is CASTPTGNAYEQYF. CDR3 bases: TGTGCCAGTACCCCGACAGGGAATGCTTACGAGCAGTACTTC.

The rearrangement links TRBV5-1 to TRBJ2-7; 11 bases fit TRBD2. The V segment lost 0 bases and the J segment 3 bases; nucleotides outside the gene matches: 2. Looked up from germline, CDR1 is SGHRS and CDR2 is YFSETQ. The CDR3 is 15 residues long. The CDR3 nucleotides are TGCGCCAGCAGCTTGGCCGGGACTAGCGGCTACGAGCAGTACTTC. Amino acid sequence: CASSLAGTSGYEQYF.

This clone has only a few counts. The chain couples TRBV18 to TRBJ1-1; D is ambiguous. Germline V gene sequence: CDR1 KGHSH, CDR2 LQKENI. V was clipped by 1 base and J by 6 bases, with 12 bases between them. The CDR3 has 14 residues. CDR3 loop: CASSPRPDRPEAFF. Here the CDR3 DNA reads TGTGCCAGCTCACCACGTCCGGATCGCCCTGAAGCTTTCTTT.

This clone occurred once. The DNA for the CDR3 is TGTGCCAGCAGGCTACTATCTCAGGGGGGGAAGACCCAGTACTTC. It encodes CASRLLSQGGKTQYF. The rearrangement joins TRBV2 to TRBJ2-5; possibly TRBD1 or TRBD2 for D (7 bases each). The CDR3 is 15 residues long. CDR1 is SNHLY, CDR2 FYNNEI, per germline. The V end lost 6 bases, the J end lost 6 bases, and 20 bases lay between the germline ends.

The V and J genes are TRBV28 and TRBJ2-1; 10 bases are a match to TRBD2. There are 14 residues in the CDR3. From germline, CDR1 is MDHEN and CDR2 SYDVKM. Losses at the gene ends were 6 bases for V and 8 bases for J; bases not matched to a gene: 7. The CDR3 nucleotides are TGTGCCAGCAGCCCGCCAGCGGGGGGGGATGAGCAGTTCTTC. Encoded protein: CASSPPAGGDEQFF.

A single count supports this clone. The chain is built from TRBV30 and TRBJ2-7; D not certain. Germline CDR1 and CDR2: GTSNPN and SVGIG (reference sequence). Trimming stripped 1 base from V and 11 bases from J, with 12 bases between. This CDR3 is built from 11 residues. The DNA of the CDR3 is TGTGCCTGGAGTGGAGGTGGGATGGAGTACTTC. Its translation is CAWSGGGMEYF.

The sample holds a few counts of this clone. The V call is TRBV7-9, the J call TRBJ1-1; 7 nucleotides agree with TRBD1. The CDR3 sequence is 15 residues long. V lost 4 bases, J lost 3 bases, and 8 bases stayed unmatched. CDR1 and CDR2 from the germline V gene are SEHNR and FQNEAQ (reference sequence). DNA for the CDR3: TGTGCCAGCAGCTCCCAGGGGGAATGGTACACTGAAGCTTTCTTT. This encodes CASSSQGEWYTEAFF.